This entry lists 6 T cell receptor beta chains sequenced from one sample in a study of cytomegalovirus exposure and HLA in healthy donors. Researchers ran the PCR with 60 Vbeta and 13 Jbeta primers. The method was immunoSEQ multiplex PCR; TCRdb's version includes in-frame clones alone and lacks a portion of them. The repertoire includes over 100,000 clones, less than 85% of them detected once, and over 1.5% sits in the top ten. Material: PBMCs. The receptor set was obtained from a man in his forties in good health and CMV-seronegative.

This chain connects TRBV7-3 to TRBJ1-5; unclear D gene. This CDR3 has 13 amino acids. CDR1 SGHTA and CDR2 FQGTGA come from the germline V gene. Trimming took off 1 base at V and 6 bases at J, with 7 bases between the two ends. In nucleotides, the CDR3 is TGTGCCAGCAGCTTAAATCCGGGTCAGCCCCAGCATTTT. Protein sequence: CASSLNPGQPQHF.

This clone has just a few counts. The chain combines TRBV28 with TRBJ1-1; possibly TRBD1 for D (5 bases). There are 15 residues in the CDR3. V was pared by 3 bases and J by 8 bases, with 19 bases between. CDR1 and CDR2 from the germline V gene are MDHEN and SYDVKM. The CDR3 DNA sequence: TGTGCCAGCAGTTTCCCTCTTATCGGGGGAGTCGAAGCTTTCTTT. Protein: CASSFPLIGGVEAFF.

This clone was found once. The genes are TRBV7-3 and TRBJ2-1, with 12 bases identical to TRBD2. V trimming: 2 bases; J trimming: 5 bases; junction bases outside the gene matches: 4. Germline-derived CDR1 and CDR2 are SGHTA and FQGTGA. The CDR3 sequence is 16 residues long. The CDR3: CASSLALAGGHNEQFF. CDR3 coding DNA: TGTGCCAGCAGCTTAGCTCTAGCGGGAGGGCACAATGAGCAGTTCTTC.

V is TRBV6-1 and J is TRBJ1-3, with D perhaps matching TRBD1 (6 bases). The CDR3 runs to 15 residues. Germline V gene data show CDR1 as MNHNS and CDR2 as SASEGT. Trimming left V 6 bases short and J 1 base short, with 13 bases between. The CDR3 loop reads CASSPGGGSGNTIYF. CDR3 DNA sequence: TGTGCCAGCAGCCCGGGAGGGGGTTCTGGAAACACCATATATTTT.

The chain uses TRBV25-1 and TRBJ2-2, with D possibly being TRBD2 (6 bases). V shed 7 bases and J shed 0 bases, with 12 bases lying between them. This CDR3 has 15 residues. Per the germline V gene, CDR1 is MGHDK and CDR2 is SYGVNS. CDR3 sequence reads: CASMNLATNTGELFF. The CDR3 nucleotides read TGTGCCAGCATGAATCTAGCGACGAACACCGGGGAGCTGTTTTTT.

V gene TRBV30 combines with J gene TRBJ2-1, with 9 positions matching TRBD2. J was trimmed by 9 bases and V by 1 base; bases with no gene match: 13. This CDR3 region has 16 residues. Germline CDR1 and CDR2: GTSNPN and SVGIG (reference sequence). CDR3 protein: CAWSETLAGTLGEQFF. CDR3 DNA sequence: TGTGCCTGGAGTGAGACACTAGCGGGCACCCTCGGTGAGCAGTTCTTC. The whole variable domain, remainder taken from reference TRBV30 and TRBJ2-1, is SQTIHQWPATLVQPVGSPLSLECTVEGTSNPNLYWYRQAAGRGLQLLFYSVGIGQISSEVPQNLSASRPQDRQFILSSKKLLLSDSGFYLCAWSETLAGTLGEQFFGPGTRLTVL.